The 20 T cell receptor beta chains reported below all come from one sample, sequenced in a study of cytomegalovirus exposure and HLA in healthy donors. PCR primers comprised 60 Vbeta and 13 Jbeta primers. Generated by immunoSEQ multiplex PCR, the TCRdb table keeps only in-frame clones and is missing some. The sample carries about 160,000 clones, 60% to 80% recorded once. The sequencing input was PBMCs. The receptors originated from a woman aged 45-65 years in good health and CMV-seropositive.

This chain joins TRBV27 and TRBJ1-5, with TRBD1 as a possible D gene (6 bases). Trimming pared 5 bases from V and 2 bases from J, leaving 16 bases between. The CDR3 sequence is 16 residues long. Germline V gene lookup returns CDR1 MNHEY and CDR2 SMNVEV (reference sequence). The CDR3 nucleotides are TGTGCCAGCAGTCCCTTCCTTGGACAGCGCAATCAGCCCCAGCATTTT. Its translation is CASSPFLGQRNQPQHF.

The V and J genes are TRBV28 and TRBJ2-1; a possible D gene is TRBD2 (5 bases). CDR1 and CDR2 from the germline V gene are MDHEN and SYDVKM. Deletions cut 0 bases from V and 8 bases from J, with 5 bases between. CDR3 length equals 12 residues. CDR3 in amino acids: CASSLWGDEQFF. CDR3 coding DNA: TGTGCCAGCAGTTTATGGGGAGATGAGCAGTTCTTC.

This chain joins TRBV7-2 and TRBJ2-3; D gene unclear. Per germline, CDR1 SGHTA and CDR2 FQGNSA. This CDR3 spans 11 amino acids. The ends were cut back, 1 base at V and 11 bases at J, with 7 bases in the middle. Written as DNA, the CDR3 is TGTGCCAGCAGCTTAGGGGCAGGGCAGTATTTT. This sequence encodes CASSLGAGQYF.

The rearrangement joins TRBV11-2 to TRBJ2-5; D not resolved. The germline V gene encodes CDR1 SGHAT and CDR2 FQNNGV. Trimming took off 2 bases at V and 4 bases at J, with 11 bases between the two ends. This CDR3 comprises 14 residues. The DNA of the CDR3 is TGTGCCAGCAGCTTATCGACTGTTTTAGAGACCCAGTACTTC. Translated: CASSLSTVLETQYF.

The rearrangement joins TRBV11-2 to TRBJ2-3; 8 positions match TRBD1. CDR1 is SGHAT, CDR2 FQNNGV, per germline. V gave up 1 base and J gave up 4 bases; unmatched junction bases: 7. The CDR3 length is 16 residues. The CDR3 DNA follows: TGTGCCAGCAGCTTAGGGGCAGGGGGCAACGCAGATACGCAGTATTTT. Amino acids: CASSLGAGGNADTQYF. Full variable domain (outside the CDR3, taken from reference TRBV11-2 and TRBJ2-3): EAGVAQSPRYKIIEKRQSVAFWCNPISGHATLYWYQQILGQGPKLLIQFQNNGVVDDSQLPKDRFSAERLKGVDSTLKIQPAKLEDSAVYLCASSLGAGGNADTQYFGPGTRLTVL.

This sequence joins TRBV30 and TRBJ1-1, with 7 nucleotides matching TRBD1. The trim removed 5 bases at V and 3 bases at J, leaving 6 bases unmatched. Germline V gives CDR1 GTSNPN, CDR2 SVGIG (reference sequence). The length of the CDR3 is 13 residues. For the CDR3, the DNA is TGTGCCTGGGGCAGGGGGGTTGACACTGAAGCTTTCTTT. Amino acid sequence: CAWGRGVDTEAFF.

V and J are TRBV7-8 and TRBJ2-7; D possibly corresponds to TRBD1 (6 bases). V gave up 0 bases and J gave up 3 bases, with 15 bases separating them. CDR3 length: 16 residues. CDR1 and CDR2 (germline): SGHVS, FQNEAQ. CDR3 nucleotides: TGTGCCAGCAGCTTAGCGGGGGCCGCGGGCGGCTACGAGCAGTACTTC. This encodes CASSLAGAAGGYEQYF.

The chain couples TRBV29-1 to TRBJ2-6, with a weak D call TRBD1 (6 bases). Looked up from germline, CDR1 is SQVTM and CDR2 is ANQGSEA. The CDR3 has 15 amino acids. Trimming removed 5 bases at V and 2 bases at J, with 13 bases between. The CDR3 DNA sequence: TGCAGCGTTTTCTCTGGGGGCGCTGGGGCCAACGTCCTGACTTTC. Its translation: CSVFSGGAGANVLTF.

V usage is TRBV5-1 and J usage is TRBJ1-6, with 7 bases matching TRBD1. With 4 bases clipped from V and 3 bases from J, the junction kept 7 bases outside the gene matches. The CDR3 extends over 16 amino acids. Germline assignment: CDR1 SGHRS and CDR2 YFSETQ. The CDR3 region is CASSQGQAVYNSPLHF. DNA for the CDR3: TGCGCCAGCAGCCAAGGACAGGCCGTCTATAATTCACCCCTCCACTTT.

This chain links TRBV6-1 with TRBJ2-3, with 14 bases aligning to TRBD2. The CDR3 length is 15 residues. Germline CDR1 MNHNS, CDR2 SASEGT. J lost 4 bases, V lost 4 bases, and 1 base had no gene match. In DNA, the CDR3 is TGTGCCAGCAGTGGACTAGCGGGAGGGCCAGATACGCAGTATTTT. This gives the protein CASSGLAGGPDTQYF.

The genes are TRBV5-1 and TRBJ1-5; 7 positions agree with TRBD1. Germline V gene data show CDR1 as SGHRS and CDR2 as YFSETQ. CDR3 length: 15 amino acids. After removal of 4 bases from V and 5 bases from J, the junction contained 9 bases not matched to a gene. This CDR3 is CASSPLGTVDQPQHF. The CDR3 DNA is TGCGCCAGCAGCCCCCTTGGGACAGTTGATCAGCCCCAGCATTTT.

The chain has TRBV5-6 and TRBJ1-1, with TRBD1 matching 7 bases. The germline V gene encodes CDR1 SGHDT and CDR2 YYEEEE. The V gene end was trimmed by 6 bases and the J gene end by 0 bases; junction bases not matched to a gene: 14. This CDR3 contains 17 residues. CDR3 sequence reads: CASNPTRDSSMNTEAFF. The CDR3 DNA sequence: TGTGCCAGCAACCCAACCCGGGACAGTAGCATGAACACTGAAGCTTTCTTT. Full variable domain (outside the CDR3, taken from reference TRBV5-6 and TRBJ1-1): DAGVTQSPTHLIKTRGQQVTLRCSPKSGHDTVSWYQQALGQGPQFIFQYYEEEERQRGNFPDRFSGHQFPNYSSELNVNALLLGDSALYLCASNPTRDSSMNTEAFFGQGTRLTVV.

The chain has TRBV29-1 and TRBJ2-3, with 7 positions matching TRBD1. V shed 1 base, J shed 4 bases, and the junction held 8 bases outside the gene matches. The CDR3 loop spans 15 amino acids. CDR1 and CDR2 from the germline V gene are SQVTM and ANQGSEA. Here the CDR3 DNA reads TGCAGCGTTGAAGGGAGGTCAGGGGGTGCAGATACGCAGTATTTT. Its protein is CSVEGRSGGADTQYF.

This chain links TRBV5-1 with TRBJ1-4; no definite D call. Germline V gene sequence: CDR1 SGHRS, CDR2 YFSETQ. The CDR3 sequence is 15 residues long. Trimming left V 7 bases short and J 8 bases short, with 21 bases between. CDR3 sequence: CASARESSLGEKLFF. CDR3 coding DNA: TGCGCCAGCGCGAGGGAGTCCTCCCTTGGGGAAAAACTGTTTTTT.

V usage is TRBV29-1 and J usage is TRBJ2-3, with TRBD2 matching over 7 bases. The CDR3 spans 15 residues. V trimming: 8 bases; J trimming: 0 bases; junction bases outside the gene matches: 11. CDR1 is SQVTM, CDR2 ANQGSEA, per germline. CDR3 loop: CSSMGGGMSTDTQYF. The CDR3 coding sequence is TGCAGCTCAATGGGGGGAGGGATGAGCACAGATACGCAGTATTTT.

The chain recombines TRBV5-6 with TRBJ2-2; 8 bases agree with TRBD1. The J segment lost 6 bases and the V segment lost 0 bases, leaving 7 bases of the junction unmatched. The CDR3 sequence is 16 residues long. Germline V gene sequence: CDR1 SGHDT, CDR2 YYEEEE. For the CDR3, the DNA is TGTGCCAGCAGCTTGGCTGGGCAGGGGGCGGCCGGGGAGCTGTTTTTT. It encodes CASSLAGQGAAGELFF.

The rearrangement uses TRBV29-1 and TRBJ2-1; 12 bases are shared with TRBD2. Germline CDR1 reads SQVTM; CDR2 reads ANQGSEA. The CDR3 runs to 20 residues. Trimming at V came to 4 bases and at J to 4 bases, leaving 20 bases not matched to a gene. For the CDR3, the DNA is TGCAGCGTTGTCCATCGACCACTAGCGGGGGGCCGCCTGATGTACAATGAGCAGTTCTTC. It specifies CSVVHRPLAGGRLMYNEQFF.

The rearrangement links TRBV5-1 to TRBJ2-5; TRBD2 matches at 7 bases. The J call is doubtful: the DNA matches TRBJ2-7 better. This CDR3 spans 14 amino acids. Germline CDR1 and CDR2: SGHRS and YFSETQ. CDR3 nucleotides: TGCGCCAGCAGCTGGGAGGGTGGGACCTACGAGCAGTACTTC. Protein product: CASSWEGGTYEQYF.

As regards this clone: Other DNA variants within this sample encode the same CDR3. This chain connects TRBV30 to TRBJ2-5; TRBD2 matches 10 bases. The junction had 2 bases not matched to a gene; V was cut back by 2 bases and J by 5 bases. The CDR3 has 13 residues. The germline gives CDR1 GTSNPN, CDR2 SVGIG (reference sequence). For the CDR3, the DNA is TGTGCCTGGAGTCAGGGACTAGCGGAGACCCAGTACTTC. Its translation: CAWSQGLAETQYF. The variable domain in full, completed from reference TRBV30 and TRBJ2-5, reads SQTIHQWPATLVQPVGSPLSLECTVEGTSNPNLYWYRQAAGRGLQLLFYSVGIGQISSEVPQNLSASRPQDRQFILSSKKLLLSDSGFYLCAWSQGLAETQYFGPGTRLLVL.

The V and J genes are TRBV2 and TRBJ2-3; 9 bases are a match to TRBD2. In germline, CDR1 is SNHLY, CDR2 FYNNEI. This CDR3 contains 19 residues. After removal of 3 bases from V and 4 bases from J, the junction contained 17 bases not matched to a gene. The CDR3 loop is CASSDAQRGASVLADTQYF. In nucleotides, the CDR3 is TGTGCCAGCAGTGACGCCCAGCGGGGGGCCAGTGTATTGGCAGATACGCAGTATTTT.